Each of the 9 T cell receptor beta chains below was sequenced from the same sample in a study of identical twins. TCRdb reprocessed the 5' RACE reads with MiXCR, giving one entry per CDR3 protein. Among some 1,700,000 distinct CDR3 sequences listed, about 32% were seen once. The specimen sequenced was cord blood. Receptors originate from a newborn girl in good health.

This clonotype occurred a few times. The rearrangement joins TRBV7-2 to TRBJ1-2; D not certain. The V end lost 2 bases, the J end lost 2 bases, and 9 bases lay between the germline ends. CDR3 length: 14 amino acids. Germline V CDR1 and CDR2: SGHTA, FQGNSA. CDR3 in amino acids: CASSLWAPNYGYTF. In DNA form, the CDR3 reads TGTGCCAGCAGCTTATGGGCCCCAAACTATGGCTACACCTTC.

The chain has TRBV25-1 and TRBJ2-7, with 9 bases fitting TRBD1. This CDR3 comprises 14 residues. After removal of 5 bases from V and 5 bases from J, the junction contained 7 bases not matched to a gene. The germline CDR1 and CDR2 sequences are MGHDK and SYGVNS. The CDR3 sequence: CASSRQGVFDEQYF. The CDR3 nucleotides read TGTGCCAGCAGTCGACAGGGGGTTTTCGACGAGCAGTACTTC.

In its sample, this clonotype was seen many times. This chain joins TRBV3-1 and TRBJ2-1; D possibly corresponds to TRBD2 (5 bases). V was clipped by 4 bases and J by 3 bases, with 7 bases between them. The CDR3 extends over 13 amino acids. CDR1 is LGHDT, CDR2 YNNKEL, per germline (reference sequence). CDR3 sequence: CASSRRDYNEQFF. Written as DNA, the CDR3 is TGTGCCAGCAGCCGCCGGGACTACAATGAGCAGTTCTTC.

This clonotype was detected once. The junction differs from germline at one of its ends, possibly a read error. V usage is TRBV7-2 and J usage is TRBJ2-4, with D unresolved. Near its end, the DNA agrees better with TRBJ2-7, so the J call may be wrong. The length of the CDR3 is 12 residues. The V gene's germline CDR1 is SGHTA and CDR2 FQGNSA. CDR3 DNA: TGTGCCGGCAGCGTTTCCCACTACGAGCAGTACTTC. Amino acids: CAGSVSHYEQYF.

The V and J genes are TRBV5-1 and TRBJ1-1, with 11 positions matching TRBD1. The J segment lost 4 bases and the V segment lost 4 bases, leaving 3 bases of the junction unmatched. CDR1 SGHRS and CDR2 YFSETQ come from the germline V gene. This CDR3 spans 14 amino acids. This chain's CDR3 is CASSPGQGATEAFF. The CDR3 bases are TGCGCCAGCAGCCCTGGACAGGGGGCCACTGAAGCTTTCTTT.

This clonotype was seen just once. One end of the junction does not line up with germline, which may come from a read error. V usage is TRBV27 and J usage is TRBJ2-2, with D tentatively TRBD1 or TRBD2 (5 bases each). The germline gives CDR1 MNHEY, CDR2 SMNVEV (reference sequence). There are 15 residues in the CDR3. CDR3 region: CACSWDRTNTGELFF. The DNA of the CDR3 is TGTGCCTGCAGCTGGGACCGAACGAACACCGGGGAGCTGTTTTTT.

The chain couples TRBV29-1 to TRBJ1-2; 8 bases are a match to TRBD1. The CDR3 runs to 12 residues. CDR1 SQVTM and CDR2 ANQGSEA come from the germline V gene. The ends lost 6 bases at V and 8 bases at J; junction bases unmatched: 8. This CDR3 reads CSVPMTGEGYTF. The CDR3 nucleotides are TGCAGCGTGCCGATGACAGGGGAGGGCTACACCTTC.

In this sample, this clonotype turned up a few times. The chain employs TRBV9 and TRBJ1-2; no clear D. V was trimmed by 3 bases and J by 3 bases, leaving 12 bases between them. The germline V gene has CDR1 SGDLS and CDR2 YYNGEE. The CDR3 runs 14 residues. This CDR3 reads CASSGSIAYYGYTF. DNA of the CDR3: TGTGCCAGCAGCGGATCAATCGCTTACTATGGCTACACCTTC. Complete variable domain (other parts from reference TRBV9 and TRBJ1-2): DSGVTQTPKHLITATGQRVTLRCSPRSGDLSVYWYQQSLDQGLQFLIQYYNGEERAKGNILERFSAQQFPDLHSELNLSSLELGDSALYFCASSGSIAYYGYTFGSGTRLTVV.

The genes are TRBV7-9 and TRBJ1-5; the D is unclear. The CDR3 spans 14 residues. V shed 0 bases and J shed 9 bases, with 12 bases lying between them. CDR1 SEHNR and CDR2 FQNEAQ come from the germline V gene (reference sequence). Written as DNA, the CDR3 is TGTGCCAGCAGCTTAGCGGAGGGATCTGGGCCCCAGCATTTT. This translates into CASSLAEGSGPQHF.